Below are 7 T cell receptor beta chains sequenced from a single sample in a study of molecular identifiers for immune sequencing clone quantification (dated by TCRdb to the late 2010s). The library was produced with PCR. Sequencing was carried out with a NextSeq 500. TCRdb redid the processing of the public reads, applying fastp at Q25 and MiXCR, and retained in-frame beta chains. Identical CDR3 proteins give one entry, which carries the most common genes and DNA. The sample table holds approximately 590,000 distinct CDR3 sequences, of which approximately 24% were seen once. About 0.73% of the sample comes from the top ten. Sequencing input: naive CD8+ T cells from blood, with Jurkat cell RNA spiked in. In the paper's terms, the cell subset or site label means: FACS-sorted CD8+CD4-CCR7+CD45RA+ naive T cells. Receptors originate from a human donor in good health. Some libraries in this study had Jurkat cell RNA spiked in.

This rearrangement joins TRBV20-1 to TRBJ1-5; TRBD1 is a possible D gene (5 bases). Trimming removed 0 bases at V and 7 bases at J, with 13 bases between. This CDR3 comprises 14 residues. Germline CDR1 is DFQATT and CDR2 is SNEGSKA (reference sequence). The CDR3 loop is CSARERDGLQPQHF. The CDR3 bases are TGCAGTGCTAGAGAACGGGACGGTTTGCAGCCCCAGCATTTT.

This sequence joins TRBV6-4 and TRBJ2-2, with a possible D match to TRBD1 (6 bases). The CDR3 contains 17 residues. CDR1 and CDR2 (germline): MRHNA, SNTAGT. V was clipped by 2 bases and J by 6 bases, with 19 bases between them. As DNA, the CDR3 is TGTGCCAGCAGTGACCTCCCCGGGACAAGGGATCCCGGGGAGCTGTTTTTT. This codes for CASSDLPGTRDPGELFF.

This sequence joins TRBV24-1 and TRBJ1-4; D unclear. Germline V gene data show CDR1 as KGHDR and CDR2 as SFDVKD. The CDR3 runs to 15 residues. With 4 bases removed from V and 0 bases from J, the gap between germline ends came to 8 bases. Here the CDR3 reads CATSDGSTTNEKLFF. DNA for the CDR3: TGTGCCACCAGTGACGGGAGTACAACTAATGAAAAACTGTTTTTT.

Details on this clonotype: The final CDR3 position lacks the conserved phenylalanine or tryptophan, pointing to a likely read error. The genes are TRBV4-1 and TRBJ2-7; D call uncertain. Germline CDR1 reads MGHRA; CDR2 reads YSYEKL. The V end lost 1 base, the J end lost 1 base, and 8 bases lay between the germline ends. CDR3 size: 14 residues. As DNA, the CDR3 is TGCGCCAGCAGCCAAGTAGAAGCGTCCTACGAGCAGTACATC. Protein product: CASSQVEASYEQYI.

This chain links TRBV30 with TRBJ2-7; possible D gene TRBD1, 5 bases. The CDR3 extends over 14 amino acids. V was clipped by 0 bases and J by 5 bases, with 14 bases between them. Looked up from germline, CDR1 is GTSNPN and CDR2 is SVGIG (reference sequence). CDR3 residues: CAWSVTQGWDEQYF. Here the CDR3 DNA reads TGTGCCTGGAGTGTAACCCAGGGATGGGACGAGCAGTACTTC. Filled out from reference TRBV30 and TRBJ2-7, the complete variable domain reads SQTIHQWPATLVQPVGSPLSLECTVEGTSNPNLYWYRQAAGRGLQLLFYSVGIGQISSEVPQNLSASRPQDRQFILSSKKLLLSDSGFYLCAWSVTQGWDEQYFGPGTRLTVT.

Ten or more counts support this clonotype. The V call is TRBV27, the J call TRBJ2-7; no clear D gene. CDR1 MNHEY and CDR2 SMNVEV come from the germline V gene (reference sequence). Between the trimmed V and J ends, which lost 3 bases and 5 bases, there was a span of 11 bases. CDR3 length: 13 amino acids. CDR3 loop: CASSLNRVDEQYF. The CDR3, as DNA: TGTGCCAGCAGTTTGAACCGGGTCGACGAGCAGTACTTC.

In regard to this clonotype: It is likely a read error, because the conserved phenylalanine at the end of the CDR3 is missing. The chain employs TRBV20-1 and TRBJ2-4, with TRBD2 identical over 13 bases. Germline V gene data show CDR1 as DFQATT and CDR2 as SNEGSKA (reference sequence). V lost 5 bases and J lost 3; bases outside the gene matches: 10. This CDR3 comprises 17 residues. CDR3 DNA: TGCAGTGCTGCGCCGGGACTAGCGGGGCGGGACAAAAACATTCAGTACTTA. Translating gives CSAAPGLAGRDKNIQYL.